Each of the 8 T cell receptor beta chains below was sequenced from the same sample in a study of cytomegalovirus exposure and HLA in healthy donors. PCR primers comprised 60 Vbeta and 13 Jbeta primers. Libraries were prepared by immunoSEQ multiplex PCR; TCRdb keeps only in-frame clonotypes and omits some of them. Of approximately 160,000 clones listed, 80% to 90% are singletons. The material sequenced was PBMCs. These receptors all stem from a girl aged 5-17 years in good health and CMV-seropositive.

This chain connects TRBV7-2 to TRBJ2-7; D unclear. This CDR3 comprises 13 residues. V was cut by 1 base and J by 2 bases, with 6 bases left in between. The V gene's germline CDR1 is SGHTA and CDR2 FQGNSA. The CDR3 nucleotides read TGTGCCAGCAGCTTAGGTCGGGCCTACGAGCAGTACTTC. Its protein is CASSLGRAYEQYF.

The chain uses TRBV13 and TRBJ1-6, with a weak D call TRBD1 (5 bases). The CDR3 contains 15 residues. Germline lookup yields CDR1 PRHDT and CDR2 FYEKMQ (reference sequence). V was cut by 8 bases and J by 0 bases, with 11 bases left in between. CDR3 amino acids: CASAHRSSYNSPLHF. The CDR3 nucleotides are TGTGCCAGCGCCCACAGGAGCTCCTATAATTCACCCCTCCACTTT.

This chain uses TRBV7-2 with TRBJ1-1; D remains ambiguous. The CDR3 is 14 residues long. V lost 5 bases to trimming and J lost 3 bases, with 13 bases between them. From germline, CDR1 is SGHTA and CDR2 FQGNSA. The CDR3 region has the DNA TGTGCCAGCAGCCTCCGGTGGTCGGACACTGAAGCTTTCTTT. This translates into CASSLRWSDTEAFF.

The V and J genes are TRBV9 and TRBJ1-6; D ambiguous. Germline V gene data show CDR1 as SGDLS and CDR2 as YYNGEE. Trimming removed 0 bases from V and 7 bases from J, with 8 bases in between. The CDR3 is made up of 14 amino acids. CDR3 DNA sequence: TGTGCCAGCAGCGTAGACTCGGGGAATTCACCCCTCCACTTT. Translated: CASSVDSGNSPLHF.

The chain joins TRBV6-6 to TRBJ2-1, with 10 positions matching TRBD2. Trimming at V came to 2 bases and at J to 10 bases, leaving 8 bases not matched to a gene. The CDR3 loop spans 15 amino acids. Germline loops: CDR1 MNHNY, CDR2 SVGAGI (reference sequence). DNA for the CDR3: TGTGCCAGCAGTTACGGGCTAGCGGGGGCAGGGGAGCAGTTCTTC. Its protein is CASSYGLAGAGEQFF.

The CDR3 bases are TGTGCCAGCTCACCCCCGGGCAGGGGTAGGTACGAGCAGTACTTC. Translating gives CASSPPGRGRYEQYF. The chain uses TRBV18 and TRBJ2-7; perhaps TRBD1 as D (6 bases). Germline V gene data show CDR1 as KGHSH and CDR2 as LQKENI. V was trimmed by 3 bases and J by 4 bases, leaving 16 bases between them. There are 15 residues in the CDR3.

This rearrangement joins TRBV9 to TRBJ1-5, with 8 nucleotides matching TRBD1. The CDR3 runs to 18 residues. Looked up from germline, CDR1 is SGDLS and CDR2 is YYNGEE. V lost 3 bases, J lost 2 bases, and 13 bases stayed unmatched. The CDR3 DNA reads TGTGCCAGCAGCGCCCCGGGGGCAGGGGGCCAAGGCAATCAGCCCCAGCATTTT. Protein product: CASSAPGAGGQGNQPQHF.

Note on this clone: The same CDR3 also results from other DNA sequences found in this sample. The chain joins TRBV2 to TRBJ2-7; 7 bases are a match to TRBD1. The CDR3 is 13 residues long. Germline loops: CDR1 SNHLY, CDR2 FYNNEI. V shed 4 bases and J 3 bases; nucleotides not matched to a gene: 3. CDR3 in DNA: TGTGCCAGCAGTGGACAGGGCCTCTACGAGCAGTACTTC. Protein product: CASSGQGLYEQYF.